The 14 T cell receptor beta chains given below trace back to one sample, sequenced in a study of blood T cell repertoires in COVID-19. Repertoires were generated with immunoSEQ multiplex PCR, while TCRdb's copy carries only in-frame clones and drops some. Among 250,000 or so clones, just under 90% were seen once, and the ten largest hold about 4%. The sample taken for sequencing was PBMCs or T cells enriched from blood (not recorded which). These receptors all stem from a woman under 40 with acute COVID-19.

This clone was detected only once. J is TRBJ2-7 and V is TRBV4-2; 14 bases fit TRBD2. J lost 7 bases, V lost 0 bases, and 2 bases had no gene match. The CDR3 extends over 15 amino acids. The germline V gene has CDR1 LGHNA and CDR2 YNFKEQ. The CDR3 loop reads CASSQEGLAGAEQYF. The CDR3 DNA follows: TGTGCCAGCAGCCAAGAGGGACTAGCGGGAGCAGAGCAGTACTTC.

V usage is TRBV18 and J usage is TRBJ1-1; the match to TRBD1 covers 7 bases. Germline-derived CDR1 and CDR2 are KGHSH and LQKENI. This CDR3 is 15 amino acids long. Unmatched junction bases numbered 6, after V lost 4 bases and J lost 1 base. The CDR3 is CASSQSTGPNTEAFF. CDR3 bases: TGTGCCAGCTCACAGTCGACAGGGCCGAACACTGAAGCTTTCTTT.

This sequence joins TRBV25-1 and TRBJ1-1; TRBD1 aligns across 8 bases. There are 16 residues in the CDR3. Trimming removed 3 bases from V and 1 base from J; junction bases left unmatched: 7. Per the germline V gene, CDR1 is MGHDK and CDR2 is SYGVNS. For the CDR3, the DNA is TGTGCCAGCAGTGACCTACAGGGGGGGGAGAACACTGAAGCTTTCTTT. Translation: CASSDLQGGENTEAFF.

This sequence joins TRBV7-2 and TRBJ1-3, with TRBD1 matching over 10 bases. V gave up 0 bases and J gave up 3 bases; unmatched junction bases: 14. This CDR3 comprises 20 residues. Germline loops: CDR1 SGHTA, CDR2 FQGNSA. In DNA form, the CDR3 reads TGTGCCAGCAGCTTAGCGCGTGTTGGGACAGGGGTAGGATTTGGAAACACCATATATTTT. The encoded protein is CASSLARVGTGVGFGNTIYF.

The chain has TRBV13 and TRBJ1-4, with 11 positions matching TRBD1. Germline V gene lookup returns CDR1 PRHDT and CDR2 FYEKMQ (reference sequence). Trimming cost V 3 bases and J 7 bases; bases outside gene matches: 4. The CDR3 totals 15 residues. The CDR3 is CASSLFGTGGEKLFF. In DNA form, the CDR3 reads TGTGCCAGCAGCTTGTTCGGGACAGGGGGTGAAAAACTGTTTTTT. The whole variable domain, filled in from reference TRBV13 and TRBJ1-4, reads AAGVIQSPRHLIKEKRETATLKCYPIPRHDTVYWYQQGPGQDPQFLISFYEKMQSDKGSIPDRFSAQQFSDYHSELNMSSLELGDSALYFCASSLFGTGGEKLFFGSGTQLSVL.

This clone showed up just once. The chain uses TRBV24-1 and TRBJ2-5; TRBD1 agrees at 10 bases. The junction had 10 bases not matched to a gene; V was cut back by 5 bases and J by 5 bases. CDR1 is KGHDR and CDR2 is SFDVKD in the germline V gene. This CDR3 has 16 residues. This chain's CDR3 is CATSGKTGTGDETQYF. CDR3 nucleotides: TGTGCCACCAGTGGTAAAACCGGGACAGGGGATGAGACCCAGTACTTC.

V usage is TRBV18 and J usage is TRBJ1-2; D perhaps matches TRBD1 (5 bases). Germline V lookup: CDR1 KGHSH, CDR2 LQKENI. The V end lost 0 bases, the J end lost 7 bases, and 18 bases lay between the germline ends. The CDR3 is 16 residues long. CDR3 residues: CASSPPSQGSLTGYTF. The DNA for the CDR3 is TGTGCCAGCTCACCACCGTCCCAGGGCAGTCTCACTGGCTACACCTTC. The entire variable domain, with the rest obtained from reference TRBV18 and TRBJ1-2, is as follows: NAGVMQNPRHLVRRRGQEARLRCSPMKGHSHVYWYRQLPEEGLKFMVYLQKENIIDESGMPKERFSAEFPKEGPSILRIQQVVRGDSAAYFCASSPPSQGSLTGYTFGSGTRLTVV.

The chain carries TRBV6-2 or TRBV6-3 and TRBJ2-1; the match to TRBD1 covers 10 bases. CDR1 MNHEY and CDR2 SVGEGT come from the germline V gene. V lost 5 bases to trimming and J lost 7 bases; unmatched junction nucleotides: 11. The CDR3 loop spans 16 amino acids. The chain's CDR3 is CASSPLTGGGRNEQFF. The CDR3 DNA is TGTGCCAGCAGTCCCCTGACAGGGGGCGGTAGAAATGAGCAGTTCTTC.

This clone was picked up one time. The gene calls are TRBV10-3 and TRBJ1-4, with D maybe TRBD1 (5 bases). CDR3 length: 14 amino acids. Germline loops: CDR1 ENHRY, CDR2 SYGVKD. Trimming removed 8 bases at V and 6 bases at J, with 16 bases between. CDR3 sequence (DNA): TGTGCCATCGGGGGAGGGGCTGGTGATGAAAAACTGTTTTTT. Translated, it gives CAIGGGAGDEKLFF.

The V gene is TRBV10-3, the J gene TRBJ1-6; 8 bases line up with TRBD1. This CDR3 has 16 residues. The V segment lost 4 bases and the J segment 0 bases; nucleotides outside the gene matches: 2. Germline CDR1 is ENHRY and CDR2 is SYGVKD. CDR3 sequence: CAISVQGASYNSPLHF. The CDR3 nucleotides are TGTGCCATCAGTGTCCAGGGGGCCTCCTATAATTCACCCCTCCACTTT.

In this sample, this clone turned up once. V and J are TRBV7-9 and TRBJ1-5, with D maybe TRBD1 (5 bases). Trimming took off 4 bases at V and 1 base at J, with 14 bases between the two ends. The CDR3 totals 16 residues. Germline V gives CDR1 SEHNR, CDR2 FQNEAQ (reference sequence). The CDR3 protein is CASSSSGGGSNQPQHF. Written as DNA, the CDR3 is TGTGCCAGCAGCTCTTCGGGGGGAGGAAGCAATCAGCCCCAGCATTTT. The full variable domain, rest sourced from reference TRBV7-9 and TRBJ1-5, is DTGVSQNPRHKITKRGQNVTFRCDPISEHNRLYWYRQTLGQGPEFLTYFQNEAQLEKSRLLSDRFSAERPKGSFSTLEIQRTEQGDSAMYLCASSSSGGGSNQPQHFGDGTRLSIL.

This sequence joins TRBV27 and TRBJ2-3; 8 bases are shared with TRBD2. Unmatched junction bases numbered 7, after V lost 4 bases and J lost 4 bases. CDR3 length equals 15 residues. Germline V CDR1 and CDR2: MNHEY, SMNVEV (reference sequence). CDR3 sequence: CASSSIAGQPDTQYF. For the CDR3, the DNA is TGTGCCAGCAGTTCGATAGCGGGACAACCAGATACGCAGTATTTT.

V gene TRBV6-2 or TRBV6-3 combines with J gene TRBJ2-7, with TRBD2 identical over 11 bases. The CDR3 is made up of 16 amino acids. CDR1 MNHEY and CDR2 SVGEGT come from the germline V gene. The V and J ends lost 5 bases and 3 bases, in that order; junction bases with no gene match: 9. CDR3 region: CASSGGLAEDLYEQYF. DNA of the CDR3: TGTGCCAGCAGTGGGGGACTAGCGGAAGATCTCTACGAGCAGTACTTC.

The V and J genes are TRBV3-1 (or the pseudogene TRBV3-2) and TRBJ1-6; TRBD1 agrees at 10 bases. The V gene end was trimmed by 2 bases and the J gene end by 7 bases; junction bases not matched to a gene: 8. Germline V lookup: CDR1 LGHDT, CDR2 YNNKEL (reference sequence). The CDR3 is 17 residues long. The CDR3 bases are TGTGCCAGCAGCCAAAAGACAGGGGGCGCGAAGAATTCACCCCTCCACTTT. Its translation is CASSQKTGGAKNSPLHF.